The following is a TCR beta chain sequence with its context. What it binds is not known. This record belongs to a study of chemoradiotherapy in HPV16-positive cancers. Study-level results: Non-HPV-specific T cells did not expand in tumors during treatment, whereas candidate HPV-specific clones and E7-related motifs did.

The protocol was immunoSEQ multiplex PCR, while the TCRdb copy is restricted to in-frame clones and leaves out a portion. Here the sample spans 1,700 or so clones, about nine tenths being singletons. Trimming stripped 1 base from V and 6 bases from J, with 3 bases between. CDR1 is SSHAT and CDR2 is FNYEAQ in the germline V gene (reference sequence). The length of the CDR3 is 12 residues. Sequencing was performed on tumor tissue, taken from a patient who underwent chemoradiotherapy. This receptor was taken from a human donor with HPV-associated anogenital cancer. The chain uses TRBV7-7 and TRBJ2-2, with D unresolved. Here the CDR3 DNA reads TGTGCCAGCAGCTTAGAGTCCGGGGAGCTGTTTTTT. Its translation: CASSLESGELFF.